This entry is about one T cell receptor beta chain. Its antigen is unknown. The data belong to a study of cytomegalovirus exposure and HLA in healthy donors. Study observations and caveats: Only CMV serostatus was available as immune exposure information. The study labeled 164 TCR beta chains cytomegalovirus-associated.

The PCR made use of 60 Vbeta and 13 Jbeta primers. TCRdb's table, derived via immunoSEQ multiplex PCR, lists solely in-frame clones and lacks some. The table records roughly 100,000 clones, 77% of them present only once. From germline, CDR1 is GTSNPN and CDR2 SVGIG (reference sequence). The CDR3 has 17 residues. V was pared by 4 bases and J by 7 bases, with 16 bases of the junction left unmatched. Sequencing was performed on PBMCs. The receptor was isolated from a woman aged 40 to 50 in good health and CMV-seronegative. The V and J genes are TRBV30 and TRBJ1-2, with TRBD1 identical over 12 bases. In DNA form, the CDR3 reads TGTGCCTGGATTACCTCCGGGACAGGGGGCGTCGTCAGTGGCTACACCTTC. It translates to CAWITSGTGGVVSGYTF.